These 5 T cell receptor gamma chains originate from one sample sequenced in a study of Vδ1+ human thymocytes. General study points: Thymic TRG and TRD repertoires appeared highly polyclonal, with Gaussian CDR3 length distributions.

Antigen specificity for these receptors is unknown. Extracted RNA was reverse transcribed into cDNA. Pooled V-gene forward primers with one constant-region reverse primer generated the CDR3 amplicons by multiplex PCR. TCRdb called clones from the multiplex PCR reads again using CATT. The data contain 25,000 to 35,000 gamma-chain clones, over 15% of them seen just once; the ten biggest clones take up under 2%. The sequenced sample was Vdelta1+ gamma-delta thymocytes from the thymus. Subset here: FACS-sorted CD3+ TCRalphabeta- TCRVdelta1+ TCRVdelta2- thymocytes. These receptors were taken from a boy younger than two who had congenital heart surgery.

This clone has a single count. The rearrangement uses TRGV4 and TRGJ1 or TRGJ2. With V trimmed by 4 bases and J by 10 bases, 13 bases remained unmatched. The V gene's germline CDR1 is EGSTGY and CDR2 YDSYTSSV. The CDR3 is 13 amino acids. Written as DNA, the CDR3 is TGTGCCACCTGGGACCCGCTTATGAGAAAGAAACTCTTT. Translated, it gives CATWDPLMRKKLF.

This clone showed up just a few times. This sequence joins TRGV9 and TRGJP. The CDR3 length is 14 residues. V was pared by 2 bases and J by 14 bases, with 6 bases of the junction left unmatched. Per the germline V gene, CDR1 is GITISATS and CDR2 is ISYDGTV (reference sequence). CDR3 in DNA: TGTGCCTTGTGGGAGGGACAGAGCAAAAAAATCAAGGTATTT. It translates to CALWEGQSKKIKVF.

A few counts support this clone. This rearrangement joins TRGV9 to TRGJ1 or TRGJ2. This CDR3 has 19 amino acids. J gave up 1 base and V 0 bases, and 18 bases lay outside the gene matches. Germline assignment: CDR1 GITISATS and CDR2 ISYDGTV (reference sequence). The CDR3 reads CALWEVFNSMVSNYYKKLF. CDR3 in DNA: TGTGCCTTGTGGGAGGTGTTTAACTCGATGGTTTCCAATTATTATAAGAAACTCTTT.

V is TRGV9 and J is TRGJ1 or TRGJ2. Germline trimming cut 3 bases from V and 0 bases from J; bases unmatched to any gene: 8. The CDR3 spans 15 residues. CDR1 and CDR2 from the germline V gene are GITISATS and ISYDGTV (reference sequence). The CDR3 DNA is TGTGCCTTGTGGGAGCCGCACCTGAATTATTATAAGAAACTCTTT. Encoded protein: CALWEPHLNYYKKLF.

The chain uses TRGV3 and TRGJ1 or TRGJ2. The CDR3 is 12 amino acids. Germline CDR1 reads VTNTFY; CDR2 reads YDVSTARD (reference sequence). J gave up 10 bases and V 0 bases, and 6 bases lay outside the gene matches. For the CDR3, the DNA is TGTGCCACCTGGGACAGGCGGATGAAGAAACTCTTT. It is translated as CATWDRRMKKLF.